This T cell receptor (beta chain) was captured in a study of CD8 T cells in ankylosing spondylitis. Study findings and constraints: Disease-associated clones were reportedly significantly overrepresented in matched ankylosing spondylitis synovial fluid. Within peripheral blood, clones linked to disease were CD8+ and relatively rare. Blood from ankylosing spondylitis patients appeared to carry a characteristic roughly 8-variant TCR beta motif.

This clonotype showed up just a few times. Its target is not known. The CDR3 sequence is 24 residues long. After removal of 0 bases from V and 2 bases from J, the junction contained 21 bases not matched to a gene. CDR1 and CDR2 (germline): SGHTA, FQGTGA. TCR beta libraries were made by quantitative 5'-RACE with molecular barcodes. TCRdb recomputed calls from the 5' RACE reads with MiXCR, one row per CDR3 protein. Among 670,000 or so distinct CDR3 sequences listed, around 17% were seen once. Input material: blood, either unsorted or a sorted T cell fraction (not recorded which). The chain links TRBV7-3 to TRBJ2-1; 14 positions match TRBD2. The source of this sequence is a male donor with ankylosing spondylitis. CDR3 nucleotide sequence: TGTGCCAGCAGCTTAACGGGGGGTTTACCTTTAGGGACTAGCGGGGGACCCCCCTACAATGAGCAGTTCTTC. It yields the protein CASSLTGGLPLGTSGGPPYNEQFF. Variable domain in full (rest from reference TRBV7-3 and TRBJ2-1): GAGVSQTPSNKVTEKGKYVELRCDPISGHTALYWYRQSLGQGPEFLIYFQGTGAADDSGLPNDRFFAVRPEGSVSTLKIQRTERGDSAVYLCASSLTGGLPLGTSGGPPYNEQFFGPGTRLTVL.